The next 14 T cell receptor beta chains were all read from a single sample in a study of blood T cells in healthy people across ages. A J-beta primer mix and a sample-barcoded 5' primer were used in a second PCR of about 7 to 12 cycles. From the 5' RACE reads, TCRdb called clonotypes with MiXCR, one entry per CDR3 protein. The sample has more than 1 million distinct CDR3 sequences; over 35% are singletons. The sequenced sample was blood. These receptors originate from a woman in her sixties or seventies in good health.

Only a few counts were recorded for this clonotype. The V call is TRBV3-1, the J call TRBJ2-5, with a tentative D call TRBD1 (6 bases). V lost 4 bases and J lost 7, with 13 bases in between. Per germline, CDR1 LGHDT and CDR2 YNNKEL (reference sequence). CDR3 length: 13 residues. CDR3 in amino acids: CASSLQGRGTQYF. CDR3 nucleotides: TGTGCCAGCAGCCTACAGGGAAGGGGGACCCAGTACTTC.

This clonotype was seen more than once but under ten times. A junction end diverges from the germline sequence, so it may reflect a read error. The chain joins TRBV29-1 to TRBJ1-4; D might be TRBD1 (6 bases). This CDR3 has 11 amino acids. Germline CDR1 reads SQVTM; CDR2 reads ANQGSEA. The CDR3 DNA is TGCAGCGTTTGGGACAATGGAAAACTGTTTTTT. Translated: CSVWDNGKLFF.

CDR3 nucleotides: TGTGCCAGCAGTTTAGATCCTTCCAGCCCCTACGAGCAGTACTTC. This codes for CASSLDPSSPYEQYF. The chain combines TRBV12-3 or TRBV12-4 with TRBJ2-7; D gene ambiguous. V lost 1 base and J 2 bases, leaving 12 bases between the germline ends. The CDR3 spans 15 residues.

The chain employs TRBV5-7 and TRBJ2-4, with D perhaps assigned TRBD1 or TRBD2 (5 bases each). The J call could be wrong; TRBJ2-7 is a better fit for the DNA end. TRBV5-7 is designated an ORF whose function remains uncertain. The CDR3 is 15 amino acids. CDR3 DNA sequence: TGTGCCAGCAGCCCGGGACCTTTGGGGGCCTACGAGCAGTACTTC. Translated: CASSPGPLGAYEQYF.

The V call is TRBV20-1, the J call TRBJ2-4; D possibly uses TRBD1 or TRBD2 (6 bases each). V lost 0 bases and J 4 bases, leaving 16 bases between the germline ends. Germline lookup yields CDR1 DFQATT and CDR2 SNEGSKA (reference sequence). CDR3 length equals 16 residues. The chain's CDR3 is CSARDGRDTKKNIQYF. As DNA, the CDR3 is TGCAGTGCTAGAGATGGGCGGGACACGAAAAAAAACATTCAGTACTTC.

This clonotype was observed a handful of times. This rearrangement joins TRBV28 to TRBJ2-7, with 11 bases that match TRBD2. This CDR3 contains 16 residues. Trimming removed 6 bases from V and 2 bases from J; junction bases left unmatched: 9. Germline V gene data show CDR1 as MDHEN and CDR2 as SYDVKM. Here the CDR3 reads CASSRIAGGNAYEQYF. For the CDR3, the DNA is TGTGCCAGCAGCCGAATAGCGGGAGGGAACGCCTACGAGCAGTACTTC.

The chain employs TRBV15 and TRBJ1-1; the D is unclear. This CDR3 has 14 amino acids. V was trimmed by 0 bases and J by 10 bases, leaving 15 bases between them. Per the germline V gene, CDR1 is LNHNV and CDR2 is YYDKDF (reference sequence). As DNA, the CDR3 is TGTGCCACCAGCAGAGACGGGCTCGCACTTGGAGCTTTCTTT. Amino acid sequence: CATSRDGLALGAFF.

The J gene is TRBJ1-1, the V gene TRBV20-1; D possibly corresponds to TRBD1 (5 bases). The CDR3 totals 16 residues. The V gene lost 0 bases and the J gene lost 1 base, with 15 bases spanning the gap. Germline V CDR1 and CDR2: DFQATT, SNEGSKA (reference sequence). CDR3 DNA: TGCAGTGCTAGAGATTCCCTCAGGGCGGGGAACACTGAAGCTTTCTTT. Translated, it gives CSARDSLRAGNTEAFF.

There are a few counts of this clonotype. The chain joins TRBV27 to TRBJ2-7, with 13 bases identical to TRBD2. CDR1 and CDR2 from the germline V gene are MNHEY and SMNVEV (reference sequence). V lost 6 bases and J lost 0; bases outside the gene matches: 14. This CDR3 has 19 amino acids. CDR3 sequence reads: CASRMLLAGGPVYSYEQYF. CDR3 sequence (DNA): TGTGCCAGCAGAATGTTACTAGCGGGAGGGCCGGTCTACTCCTACGAGCAGTACTTC.

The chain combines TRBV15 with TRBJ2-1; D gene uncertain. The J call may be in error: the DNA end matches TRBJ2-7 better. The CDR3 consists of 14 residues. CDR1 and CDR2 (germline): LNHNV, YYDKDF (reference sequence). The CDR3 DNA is TGTGCCACCAGCATTGACCCATCGACCTACGAGCAGTACTTC. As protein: CATSIDPSTYEQYF.

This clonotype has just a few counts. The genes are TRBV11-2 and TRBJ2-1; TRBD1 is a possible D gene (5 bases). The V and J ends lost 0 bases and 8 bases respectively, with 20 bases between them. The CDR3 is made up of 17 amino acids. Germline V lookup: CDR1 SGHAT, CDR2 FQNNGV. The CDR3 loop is CASSLDQTDFFSDEQFF. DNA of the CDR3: TGTGCCAGCAGCTTAGACCAGACAGACTTTTTTAGTGATGAGCAGTTCTTC.

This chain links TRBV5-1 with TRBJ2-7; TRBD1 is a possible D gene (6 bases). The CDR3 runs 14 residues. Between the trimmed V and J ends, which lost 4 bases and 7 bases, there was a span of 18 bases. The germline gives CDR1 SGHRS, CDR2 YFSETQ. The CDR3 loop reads CASSVQGSYNEQYF. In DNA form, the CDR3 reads TGCGCCAGCAGCGTCCAGGGGAGCTACAATGAGCAGTACTTC.

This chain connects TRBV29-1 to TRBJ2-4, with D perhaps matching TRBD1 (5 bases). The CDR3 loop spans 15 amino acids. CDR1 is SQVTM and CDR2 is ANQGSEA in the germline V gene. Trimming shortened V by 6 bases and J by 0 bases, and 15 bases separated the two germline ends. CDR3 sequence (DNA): TGCAGCGTCCAGCAGGGAACTATAGCCAAAAACATTCAGTACTTC. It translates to CSVQQGTIAKNIQYF. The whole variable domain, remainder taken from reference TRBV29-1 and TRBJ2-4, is SAVISQKPSRDICQRGTSLTIQCQVDSQVTMMFWYRQQPGQSLTLIATANQGSEATYESGFVIDKFPISRPNLTFSTLTVSNMSPEDSSIYLCSVQQGTIAKNIQYFGAGTRLSVL.

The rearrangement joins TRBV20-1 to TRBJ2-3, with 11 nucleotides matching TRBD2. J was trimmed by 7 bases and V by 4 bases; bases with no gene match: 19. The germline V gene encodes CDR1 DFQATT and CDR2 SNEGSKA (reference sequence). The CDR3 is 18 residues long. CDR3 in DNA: TGCAGTGCTACCTCAACTAGCGGGAGAACTCTTGGGAGGAATACGCAGTATTTT. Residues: CSATSTSGRTLGRNTQYF.